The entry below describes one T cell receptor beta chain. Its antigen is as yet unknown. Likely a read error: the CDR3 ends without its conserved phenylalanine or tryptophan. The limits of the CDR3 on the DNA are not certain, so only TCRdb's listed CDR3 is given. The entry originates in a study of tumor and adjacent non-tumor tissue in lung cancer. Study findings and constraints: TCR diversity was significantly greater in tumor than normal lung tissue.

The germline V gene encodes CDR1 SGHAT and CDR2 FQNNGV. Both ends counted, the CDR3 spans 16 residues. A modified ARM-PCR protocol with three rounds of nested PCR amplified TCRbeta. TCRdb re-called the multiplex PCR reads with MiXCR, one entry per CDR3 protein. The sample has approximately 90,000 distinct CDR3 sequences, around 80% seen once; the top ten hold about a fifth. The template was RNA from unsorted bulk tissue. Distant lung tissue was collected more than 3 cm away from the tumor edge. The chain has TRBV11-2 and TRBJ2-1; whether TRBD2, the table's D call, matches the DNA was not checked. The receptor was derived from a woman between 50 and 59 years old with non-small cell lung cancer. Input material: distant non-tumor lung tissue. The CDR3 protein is CASSSASGSSYNVQSS.